The source of this T cell receptor (beta chain) is a study of T cell changes during pregnancy in multiple sclerosis. Profiling relied on immunoSEQ multiplex PCR, and the TCRdb table lists in-frame clones only, not all of them. The repertoire holds 71,000 or so clones, with about 92% as singletons. This CDR3 comprises 18 residues. V gave up 5 bases and J gave up 4 bases; unmatched junction bases: 18. Germline V gene data show CDR1 as SGDLS and CDR2 as YYNGEE. The sample consisted of peripheral blood, taken in the third trimester of pregnancy. The source of this sequence is a female donor with multiple sclerosis, enrolled in a pregnancy study. The chain links TRBV9 to TRBJ2-1; the match to TRBD2 covers 7 bases. This CDR3 reads CASSKYSGSPGEYNEQFF. CDR3 sequence (DNA): TGTGCCAGCAGTAAGTATAGCGGGTCGCCCGGAGAATACAATGAGCAGTTCTTC.